Listed below are T cell receptor beta chains from one sample, sequenced in a study of neoadjuvant nivolumab and ipilimumab in lung cancer. TCRdb's table, derived via immunoSEQ multiplex PCR, lists solely in-frame clones and lacks some. This sample has 6,000 to 8,500 clones, with 65% to 85% found just once. The sample was tumor tissue, taken after neoadjuvant nivolumab, alone or with ipilimumab, at or shortly before surgery. These receptors originate from an adult with non-small cell lung cancer. CDR3s include the opening cysteine and the closing phenylalanine or tryptophan. A D gene is named only where the DNA matches it firmly. Part of the rows lack a size; the others show once, few, many or a class for expanded clones.

d_call clone_size j_call v_call cdr3_nt cdr3_aa
- - TRBJ1-6 TRBV21-1 TGTGCCAGCACTACAGGGCCACGTAAGAATTCACCCCTCCACTTT CASTTGPRKNSPLHF
- - TRBJ1-6 TRBV5-8 TGTGCCAGCAGCTTGAATCAGAACGTCTCACCCCTCCACTTT CASSLNQNVSPLHF
TRBD2 - TRBJ2-5 TRBV10-3 TGTGCCATCAGGGGGACTAGCGGGGCCCACCAAGAGACCCAGTACTTC CAIRGTSGAHQETQYF
- - TRBJ2-2 TRBV6-5 TGTGCCAGCAGTCCGTTCGGCGGGGAGCTGTTTTTT CASSPFGGELFF
- - TRBJ2-7 TRBV5-1 TGCGCCAGCCGGCCGCGTGGGGGCGCGACCTACGAGCAGTACTTC CASRPRGGATYEQYF
- - TRBJ1-5 TRBV27 TGTGCCAGCAGTTCCCAGATGAATCAGCCCCAGCATTTT CASSSQMNQPQHF
- - TRBJ2-7 TRBV25-1 TGTGCCAGTGATCCAGGGTCTGGCGAGCAGTACTTC CASDPGSGEQYF
- - TRBJ2-7 TRBV29-1 TGCAGCGCTGAGACAAACCTACGCGAGCAGTACTTC CSAETNLREQYF
- - TRBJ1-1 TRBV5-1 TGCGCCAGCAGCGGCCTGGGGTTCGCTGAAGCTTTCTTT CASSGLGFAEAFF
- - TRBJ2-5 TRBV6-5 TGTGCCAGCAGTTACAAGGGTGTCACCCAGTACTTC CASSYKGVTQYF
TRBD1 - TRBJ1-5 TRBV6-6 TGTGCCAGCAGCCGAGACAGGGCGAGGGCGGATCAGCCCCAGCATTTT CASSRDRARADQPQHF
TRBD2 - TRBJ2-2 TRBV5-1 TGCGCCAGCAGCCTGATGACTAGCGGGGCTACCGGGGAGCTGTTTTTT CASSLMTSGATGELFF
- - TRBJ1-5 TRBV6-5 TGTGCCAGCAGCCCAGGCGGGTATCAGCCCCAGCATTTT CASSPGGYQPQHF
- - TRBJ1-5 TRBV5-4 TGTGCCAGCAGCTTACAGGGCGGAAATCAGCCCCAGCATTTT CASSLQGGNQPQHF
TRBD1 - TRBJ2-5 TRBV5-1 TGCGCCAGCAGCCGGACAGGGGCGTACCAAGAGACCCAGTACTTC CASSRTGAYQETQYF
- - TRBJ1-3 TRBV5-6 TGTGCCAGCAGCTTGGTCGCGGCTGCTGGAAACACCATATATTTT CASSLVAAAGNTIYF
- - TRBJ1-1 TRBV6-1 TGTGCCAGCAGTGAAGCTCGGGGTACGAACACTGAAGCTTTCTTT CASSEARGTNTEAFF
- - TRBJ2-2 TRBV5-1 TGCGCCAGCGGCCCAGGGGTTTCCAGCAATGCCGGGGAGCTGTTTTTT CASGPGVSSNAGELFF
- - TRBJ1-2 TRBV7-2 TGTGCCAGCAGCTCGGACAACTATGGCTACACCTTC CASSSDNYGYTF
- - TRBJ2-7 TRBV2 TGTGCCAGCAGGAGGGAAGCCAGGGTCGAGCAGTACTTC CASRREARVEQYF
- once TRBJ1-1 TRBV9 TGTGCCAGCAGCGCCACGGGGAACACTGAAGCTTTCTTT CASSATGNTEAFF
- - TRBJ2-1 TRBV11-3 TGTGCCAGCAGCGGGACCTACAATGAGCAGTTCTTC CASSGTYNEQFF
TRBD1 large TRBJ2-7 TRBV5-4 TGTGCCAGCAGCAGGACAGGGTCCTCCTACGAGCAGTACTTC CASSRTGSSYEQYF
- once TRBJ2-7 TRBV20-1 TGCAGTGCTCAGGTAACCTACGAGCAGTACTTC CSAQVTYEQYF
TRBD1 - TRBJ2-2 TRBV4-2 TGTGCCAGCAGCCAAGAAAAGGGGGCCGAGGTCGGGGAGCTGTTTTTT CASSQEKGAEVGELFF
- - TRBJ1-6 TRBV6-5 TGTGCCAGCAGTTCAACACTGAGCTCCTATAATTCACCCCTCCACTTT CASSSTLSSYNSPLHF
TRBD2 - TRBJ2-3 TRBV7-2 TGTGCCAGCAGCCCCCGGGGCGGGGGGGCCCAAGATACGCAGTATTTT CASSPRGGGAQDTQYF
- - TRBJ2-3 TRBV11-1 TGTGCCAGCAGCTTTGCCATCAGGGGTGATACGCAGTATTTT CASSFAIRGDTQYF
TRBD1 - TRBJ1-2 TRBV7-2 TGTGCCAGCAGCTTAGGGGACAGGCTATACACCTTC CASSLGDRLYTF
TRBD2 - TRBJ2-1 TRBV5-5 TGTGCCAGCAGCTTGGTTGGACTAGCCTACAATGAGCAGTTCTTC CASSLVGLAYNEQFF
TRBD1 - TRBJ2-5 TRBV10-3 TGTGCCATCAGTAGGACAGGGATAGAGACCCAGTACTTC CAISRTGIETQYF
- - TRBJ1-1 TRBV6-6 TGTGCCATTAGTGGGGGGAACACTGAAGCTTTCTTT CAISGGNTEAFF
- - TRBJ1-2 TRBV27 TGTGCCAGCAGTTTATCAGGGACCGGCTACACCTTC CASSLSGTGYTF
- few TRBJ1-4 TRBV2 TGTGCCAGCAGTCGGTGGGTCCCTAATGAAAAACTGTTTTTT CASSRWVPNEKLFF
- few TRBJ2-7 TRBV5-1 TGCGCCAGCAGCATCGATACAGGGTACGAGCAGTACTTC CASSIDTGYEQYF
- - TRBJ1-6 TRBV5-4 TGTGCCAGCAGTCAGATGAACTCCTATAATTCACCCCTCCACTTT CASSQMNSYNSPLHF
- - TRBJ2-2 TRBV18 TGTGCCAGCTCACCCGGGACATCGAACACCGGGGAGCTGTTTTTT CASSPGTSNTGELFF
- - TRBJ2-6 TRBV7-9 TGTGCCAGCAGCTCAACAAGGGGTTCTGGGGCCAACGTCCTGACTTTC CASSSTRGSGANVLTF
- - TRBJ2-7 TRBV6-5 TGTGCCAGCAATAATATTTTGGGTCAGCAGTACTTC CASNNILGQQYF
TRBD1 - TRBJ1-1 TRBV9 TGTGCCAGCAGCTCCAGGACAGGGGGGGTCACTGAAGCTTTCTTT CASSSRTGGVTEAFF
TRBD1 - TRBJ2-7 TRBV6-5 TGTGCCAGCAGTTACGTACAGGGGGTTGCCTACGAGCAGTACTTC CASSYVQGVAYEQYF
TRBD1 - TRBJ1-2 TRBV5-5 TGTGCCAGCAGCTTCGAAGAAAGGACAGGGAGGATGGAGGGCTACACCTTC CASSFEERTGRMEGYTF
- - TRBJ2-3 TRBV6-5 TGTGCCAGCGGTAATCGAGATACGCAGTATTTT CASGNRDTQYF
- few TRBJ1-1 TRBV4-3 TGCGCCAGCAGCCAAGGGTCCTGGGACACTGAAGCTTTCTTT CASSQGSWDTEAFF
- - TRBJ2-7 TRBV10-1 TGCGCCAGCAGTGAGTCGAGGGGGGGGCCCTCCGAGCAGTACTTC CASSESRGGPSEQYF
- - TRBJ2-7 TRBV19 TGTGCCAGTAGGGCCCCAGGCAGGCGATACGAGCAGTACTTC CASRAPGRRYEQYF
- - TRBJ2-7 TRBV4-3 TGCGCCAGCAGCCAAAGCGGGACAGGTGAATCCTACGAGCAGTACTTC CASSQSGTGESYEQYF
- - TRBJ2-5 TRBV2 TGTGCCAGCAGTGAGGTGGGGTTGGAGACCCAGTACTTC CASSEVGLETQYF
- - TRBJ1-1 TRBV6-5 TGTGCCAGCAGTTACTCGATGAGGAACACTGAAGCTTTCTTT CASSYSMRNTEAFF
- - TRBJ1-6 TRBV19 TGTGCCAGTAGTACCCCAAATTCACCCCTCCACTTT CASSTPNSPLHF
TRBD1 - TRBJ1-1 TRBV5-1 TGCTCCAGCAGCACGGGACAGATCAACACTGAAGCTTTCTTT CSSSTGQINTEAFF
- - TRBJ1-2 TRBV25-1 TGTGCCAGCAGTGGTGGGTCTGCCTATGGCTACACCTTC CASSGGSAYGYTF
- - TRBJ2-1 TRBV27 TGTGCCAGCAGTTTAGGGGGATTGTCCTACAATGAGCAGTTCTTC CASSLGGLSYNEQFF
TRBD1 once TRBJ1-2 TRBV11-1 TGTGCCAGCAGCTTAGGGGACAGGCTATACACCTTC CASSLGDRLYTF
- - TRBJ1-2 TRBV7-8 TGTGCCAGCAGCTTGGTGTCCCTAGCTAACTATGGCTACACCTTC CASSLVSLANYGYTF
- - TRBJ2-1 TRBV5-5 TGTGCCAGCAGCTTGGGATTACGGGAGCAGTTCTTC CASSLGLREQFF
TRBD1 - TRBJ2-1 TRBV10-2 TGCGCCAGCAGTCCGGGACAGGGCTCTTATGAGCAGTTCTTC CASSPGQGSYEQFF
- few TRBJ1-5 TRBV2 TGTGCCAGCAACGCACAAGGGGCCCACAATCAGCCCCAGCATTTT CASNAQGAHNQPQHF
- - TRBJ1-5 TRBV11-2 TGTGCCAGCAGCCTCGGAGGGGGCAATCAGCCCCAGCATTTT CASSLGGGNQPQHF